The clone carrying this T cell receptor (beta chain) was recorded a few times. Libraries were prepared by immunoSEQ multiplex PCR; TCRdb keeps only in-frame clonotypes and omits some of them. The data contain about 110,000 clones, around 87% of them singletons. The CDR3 runs to 16 residues. CDR1 is SGHTS, CDR2 YDEGEE, per germline. Germline trimming cut 1 base from V and 2 bases from J; bases unmatched to any gene: 3. This sample is drawn from a study of T cell responses to AZD1222 COVID-19 vaccine. This chain uses TRBV5-8 with TRBJ2-5; 12 nucleotides align to TRBD2. This TCR came from an adult in good health. The sample was peripheral blood, taken on day 0 of AZD1222 vaccination. The CDR3 DNA sequence: TGTGCCAGCAGCTTGAGGCTAGCGGGGGGGCAAGAGACCCAGTACTTC. Amino acid sequence: CASSLRLAGGQETQYF.